The 7 T cell receptor beta chains presented below share a single source sample, sequenced in a study of response to subunit inactivated influenza vaccine. TCRdb itself ran the RT-PCR reads through MiXCR, one entry per CDR3 protein. The table records hundreds of thousands of distinct CDR3 sequences, approximately 24% of them present only once. The material was CD4+ T cells sorted from PBMCs, obtained around 5 days after vaccination. The receptors come from a man aged 50 to 59 who received an inactivated influenza vaccine.

At least ten counts were recorded for this clonotype. The DNA for the CDR3 is TGTGCCAGCAGCACGATCATTTCCCGGGACAGAAAAGCTTTCTTT. Amino acid sequence: CASSTIISRDRKAFF. The chain links TRBV5-5 to TRBJ1-1; 7 nucleotides line up with TRBD1. V lost 4 bases and J lost 9; bases outside the gene matches: 15. This CDR3 region has 15 residues. Germline CDR1 is SGHKS and CDR2 is YYEKEE (reference sequence).

This clonotype appeared many times. The chain carries TRBV11-2 and TRBJ2-2, with 7 bases lining up with TRBD2. Trimming took 2 bases from V and 8 from J; bases not matched to a gene: 5. Germline V gives CDR1 SGHAT, CDR2 FQNNGV. CDR3 length: 14 amino acids. Written as DNA, the CDR3 is TGTGCCAGCAGCTTACGAACAGCGGGGGGGGAGCTGTTTTTT. Protein: CASSLRTAGGELFF.

This clonotype was seen a handful of times. This chain connects TRBV4-1 to TRBJ1-3, with no clear D. The CDR3 has 16 amino acids. V lost 2 bases and J lost 0, with 11 bases in between. In germline, CDR1 is MGHRA, CDR2 YSYEKL. CDR3 loop: CASSQSWTVSGNTIYF. The CDR3 nucleotides read TGCGCCAGCAGCCAAAGTTGGACGGTCTCTGGAAACACCATATATTTT.

This clonotype came up a few times. The CDR3 is CAISESWTGLSYEQYF. Here the CDR3 DNA reads TGTGCCATCAGTGAGTCCTGGACAGGGCTGTCCTACGAGCAGTACTTC. The genes are TRBV10-3 and TRBJ2-7; 8 nucleotides line up with TRBD1. The CDR3 length is 16 residues. Germline-derived CDR1 and CDR2 are ENHRY and SYGVKD. V was pared by 0 bases and J by 1 base, with 5 bases of the junction left unmatched.

This clonotype was seen a few times. The genes are TRBV12-3 or TRBV12-4 and TRBJ1-2; D is ambiguous. The V gene lost 6 bases and the J gene lost 10 bases, with 9 bases spanning the gap. The CDR3 is made up of 10 amino acids. CDR3 in amino acids: CASRSVDYTF. In DNA form, the CDR3 reads TGTGCCAGCAGGTCCGTGGACTACACCTTC.

In its sample, this clonotype was seen a few times. The chain links TRBV4-3 to TRBJ1-6; possibly TRBD1 for D (5 bases). V was cut by 1 base and J by 10 bases, with 14 bases left in between. This CDR3 comprises 15 residues. Germline V CDR1 and CDR2: LGHNA, YSLEER. DNA for the CDR3: TGCGCCAGCAGCCAAGCCGGGACCATTGGCTCACCCCTCCACTTT. It yields the protein CASSQAGTIGSPLHF.

The chain is built from TRBV4-1 and TRBJ2-7; 7 positions agree with TRBD1. This CDR3 has 15 amino acids. Germline trimming cut 2 bases from V and 1 base from J; bases unmatched to any gene: 5. Germline assignment: CDR1 MGHRA and CDR2 YSYEKL. The CDR3 here is CASSQPRQGSYEQYF. The DNA for the CDR3 is TGCGCCAGCAGCCAACCGAGACAGGGATCCTACGAGCAGTACTTC.